This section outlines one T cell receptor beta chain sequence together with its context. Its antigen is undetermined. Germline-derived CDR1 and CDR2 are SEHNR and FQNEAQ (reference sequence). The length of the CDR3 is 13 residues. The V end was cut by 5 bases, the J end by 8 bases, with 12 bases between. This entry is derived from a study of Ad26.COV2.S vaccination and SARS-CoV-2 variants. Study-level results: Overall T cell responses may have been underestimated by the analyses of TCR breadth and depth. Following vaccination, spike-specific CD8+ and CD4+ T cell responses reportedly exhibited substantial breadth.

Data came from immunoSEQ multiplex PCR; TCRdb stores just in-frame clones and leaves some out. The data contain just over 350,000 clones, approximately 90% of them singletons. The sequences come from peripheral blood, collected after recovery from COVID-19. The chain couples TRBV7-9 to TRBJ2-2; possibly TRBD1 for D (6 bases). The clonotype originates from a human donor who had recovered from COVID-19. This chain's CDR3 is CASSPRTAGELFF. In nucleotides, the CDR3 is TGTGCCAGCAGCCCCAGGACAGCTGGGGAGCTGTTTTTT.